These T cell receptor beta chains were read from a single sample in a study of cytomegalovirus exposure and HLA in healthy donors. Data came from immunoSEQ multiplex PCR; TCRdb stores just in-frame clones and leaves some out. The sample includes tens of thousands of clones, less than 85% of them seen just once. The sequencing sample was made of PBMCs. The receptors here all came from a male donor in good health and CMV-seronegative. CDR3s include the opening cysteine and the closing phenylalanine or tryptophan. A D gene is named only where the DNA matches it firmly. Clone size is stated in some rows and not others, as once, few, many or a class when expanded.

d_gene	abundance	v_gene	j_gene	len	CDR3nt	CDR3aa
-	-	TRBV4-2	TRBJ1-1	13	TGTGCCAGCAGCCCTGTGGAGGGAACTGAAGCTTTCTTT	CASSPVEGTEAFF
TRBD2	once	TRBV29-1	TRBJ2-1	17	TGCAGCGTTGAAGACCGGGGACTAGCGACTTATTACAATGAGCAGTTCTTC	CSVEDRGLATYYNEQFF
-	-	TRBV7-8	TRBJ2-1	14	TGTGCCAGCAACCCCGGGACACGGTACAATGAGCAGTTCTTC	CASNPGTRYNEQFF
-	-	TRBV6-1	TRBJ1-2	14	TGTGCCAGCAGCACCGGGGACTCTAACTATGGCTACACCTTC	CASSTGDSNYGYTF
TRBD2	-	TRBV29-1	TRBJ2-3	12	TGCAGCGTCACTAGCGGGGGGAATACGCAGTATTTT	CSVTSGGNTQYF
TRBD2	-	TRBV4-1	TRBJ2-3	17	TGCGCCAGCAGCCAGTCGGGACTAGCGGGAGTATCAGATACGCAGTATTTT	CASSQSGLAGVSDTQYF
-	-	TRBV7-8	TRBJ2-1	14	TGTGCCAGCAGCTTAGAACGGGATAGTGATGAGCAGTTCTTC	CASSLERDSDEQFF
-	-	TRBV5-6	TRBJ1-1	13	TGTGCCAGCAGTGGCGCGGGCCGGGGTGAAGCTTTCTTT	CASSGAGRGEAFF
-	-	TRBV19	TRBJ2-7	12	TGTGCCAGTAGGGACTACCAGCACGAGCAGTACTTC	CASRDYQHEQYF
TRBD2	-	TRBV6-5	TRBJ2-3	15	TGTGCCAGCAGTGGCCCGGGAGGCAGCACAGATACGCAGTATTTT	CASSGPGGSTDTQYF
TRBD2	medium-sized	TRBV5-1	TRBJ2-7	16	TGCGCCAGCAGCTTGGTATTGGCAGGCGGGGGCTACGAGCAGTACTTC	CASSLVLAGGGYEQYF
-	-	TRBV5-1	TRBJ2-2	12	TGCGCCAGCAGCCTTAACACCGGGGAGCTGTTTTTT	CASSLNTGELFF
TRBD1	-	TRBV5-5	TRBJ2-7	14	TGTGCCAGCAGCACCGGGACAGGGGTCTACGAGCAGTACTTC	CASSTGTGVYEQYF
TRBD1	-	TRBV5-1	TRBJ1-3	14	TGCGCCAGCAGCTTAGGGACAGGGGGAAACACCATATATTTT	CASSLGTGGNTIYF
TRBD2	medium-sized	TRBV29-1	TRBJ2-3	12	TGCAGCTACGGGGGGTCCACAGATACGCAGTATTTT	CSYGGSTDTQYF
-	few	TRBV5-1	TRBJ2-3	16	TGCGCCAGCAGCTTAGGGTATGGGGGGTTGACAGATACGCAGTATTTT	CASSLGYGGLTDTQYF
-	-	TRBV6-5	TRBJ2-6	15	TGTGCCAGCAGTTACCGGGGGTCTGGGGCCAACGTCCTGACTTTC	CASSYRGSGANVLTF
TRBD1	-	TRBV4-1	TRBJ1-5	17	TGCGCCAGCAGCCAAGACCCAGGGGGAAGTAGCAATCAGCCCCAGCATTTT	CASSQDPGGSSNQPQHF
TRBD1	-	TRBV30	TRBJ1-6	15	TGTGCCTGGAGTCGACAGGGGAGCCATAATTCACCCCTCCACTTT	CAWSRQGSHNSPLHF
TRBD1	-	TRBV6-1	TRBJ1-4	15	TGTGCCAGCAGTGAAGGGACAGGGGGCTTTGAAAAACTGTTTTTT	CASSEGTGGFEKLFF
-	-	TRBV18	TRBJ1-6	16	TGTGCCAGCTCACCACAATACTCGACGGGGGTCTCACCCCTCCACTTT	CASSPQYSTGVSPLHF
TRBD2	-	TRBV2	TRBJ2-3	20	TGTGCCAGCACCGATTTGGCTTGGACTAGTCGAAGTCTTGAGACAGATACGCAGTATTTT	CASTDLAWTSRSLETDTQYF
-	few	TRBV4-3	TRBJ2-2	13	TGCGCCAGCAGCCAAGTGCAGGGCGGGGAGCTGTTTTTT	CASSQVQGGELFF
TRBD2	-	TRBV7-9	TRBJ2-1	15	TGTGCCAGCAGCTTTAGACTAGCGGGGAACAATGAGCAGTTCTTC	CASSFRLAGNNEQFF
TRBD1	-	TRBV6-5	TRBJ1-5	15	TGTGCCAGCAGTTTGGGACAGACTACTGATCAGCCCCAGCATTTT	CASSLGQTTDQPQHF
TRBD2	-	TRBV4-3	TRBJ2-1	16	TGCGCCAGCAGCCAAGATACCCTAGCGGGAGGGAATGAGCAGTTCTTC	CASSQDTLAGGNEQFF
TRBD2	once	TRBV29-1	TRBJ2-1	13	TGCAGCGGGGGGCGGGGGGGAGGCAATGAGCAGTTCTTC	CSGGRGGGNEQFF
TRBD1	-	TRBV5-1	TRBJ1-1	14	TGCGCCAGCAGGGGGACAGTAGGTGCGACTGAAGCTTTCTTT	CASRGTVGATEAFF
TRBD1	-	TRBV4-2	TRBJ1-2	14	TGTGCCAGCAGCCAGGGGGACAGGGCTGGTGGCTACACCTTC	CASSQGDRAGGYTF
-	-	TRBV6-6	TRBJ1-2	15	TGTGCCAGCAGTTACTTACAGGGTTACAACTATGGCTACACCTTC	CASSYLQGYNYGYTF
-	-	TRBV7-2	TRBJ2-1	14	TGTGCCAGCCGTCCACCGGGGTACTACAATGAGCAGTTCTTC	CASRPPGYYNEQFF
-	few	TRBV21-1	TRBJ1-5	15	TGTGCCAGCAGCAAAGCAGGGAGTAGCAATCAGCCCCAGCATTTT	CASSKAGSSNQPQHF
TRBD1	-	TRBV4-1	TRBJ2-7	13	TGCGCCAGCAGCCTTGTCCCCGGACAGGGGGCCGCCTTC	CASSLVPGQGAAF
TRBD1	-	TRBV15	TRBJ1-1	15	TGTGCCACCAGCGGGGGGACAGGGGTGAACACTGAAGCTTTCTTT	CATSGGTGVNTEAFF
-	-	TRBV6-5	TRBJ1-5	15	TGTGCCAGCAGTTACGGGCAAAGTAGCAATCAGCCCCAGCATTTT	CASSYGQSSNQPQHF
-	-	TRBV25-1	TRBJ1-5	12	TGTGCCAGCAGTGGGGGGCGGGAGCCCCAGCATTTT	CASSGGREPQHF
-	few	TRBV5-1	TRBJ2-7	12	TGCGCCAGCAGCTTGGCCGGGAACGAGCAGTACTTC	CASSLAGNEQYF
-	-	TRBV7-2	TRBJ1-5	15	TGTGCCAGCAGCTTAAGCTCAGGGAACAATCAGCCCCAGCATTTT	CASSLSSGNNQPQHF
TRBD2	-	TRBV9	TRBJ2-1	16	TGTGCCAGCAGCGTAGGGACTAGCGGGGTTTACAATGAGCAGTTCTTC	CASSVGTSGVYNEQFF
-	once	TRBV6-5	TRBJ2-7	15	TGTGCCAGCAGTCCGAGGAGGGGAAGGTTGGGTGAGCAGTACTTC	CASSPRRGRLGEQYF
-	-	TRBV7-8	TRBJ1-2	15	TGTGCCAGCAGCTTAGCGGGGCAGGGTAACTATGGCTACACCTTC	CASSLAGQGNYGYTF
-	-	TRBV7-2	TRBJ2-1	18	TGTGCCAGCACTCTCGGCCCCCTAGCGCTGAGCTCCTACAATGAGCAGTTCTTC	CASTLGPLALSSYNEQFF
TRBD1	-	TRBV5-6	TRBJ2-2	14	TGTGCCAGCAGCCGGGACAGAGGCACCGGGGAGCTGTTTTTT	CASSRDRGTGELFF
TRBD1	-	TRBV5-1	TRBJ1-2	14	TGCGCCAGCAGCTTGGAGTCAGGGGGACATGGCTACACCTTC	CASSLESGGHGYTF
TRBD1	-	TRBV7-9	TRBJ1-1	15	TGTGCCAGCAGCTTATACCCACAGGGGCAAACTGAAGCTTTCTTT	CASSLYPQGQTEAFF